This is a list of T cell receptor beta chains from one sample in a study of shared clonotypes between healthy human individuals. Only in-frame clones appear in the TCRdb table, and some are missing; sequencing was by immunoSEQ multiplex PCR. Of around 690,000 clones listed, about nine tenths are singletons. Sample: memory CD8+ T cells from PBMCs. The receptors were sampled from a man aged 18 to 30 in good health. Some clones in this sample may be carry-over from other donors' samples. Each CDR3 is given with its conserved first and last residue. The D gene is left open where the match is weak. Only part of the rows carry a size: once, few, many, or a class if the clone is expanded.

CDR3 protein: CASSIRAGNEQYF
CDR3 DNA: TGTGCCAGTAGTATAAGGGCAGGGAACGAGCAGTACTTC
D gene: -
J gene: TRBJ2-7
V gene: TRBV19
clone size: -

CDR3 protein: CASSVSGSETQYF
CDR3 DNA: TGTGCCAGCAGCGTTAGCGGGAGCGAGACCCAGTACTTC
D gene: TRBD2
J gene: TRBJ2-5
V gene: TRBV9
clone size: -

CDR3 protein: CASSDRQGTGNTIYF
CDR3 DNA: TGTGCCAGCAGTGATCGGCAGGGAACAGGAAACACCATATATTTT
D gene: -
J gene: TRBJ1-3
V gene: TRBV2
clone size: -

CDR3 protein: CASSYSGENYGYTF
CDR3 DNA: TGTGCCAGCAGTTACTCGGGGGAGAACTATGGCTACACCTTC
D gene: -
J gene: TRBJ1-2
V gene: TRBV6-5
clone size: -

CDR3 protein: CASSLRRGSGRVNEQFF
CDR3 DNA: TGTGCCAGCAGTTTAAGGCGGGGTAGCGGGAGGGTCAATGAGCAGTTCTTC
D gene: TRBD2
J gene: TRBJ2-1
V gene: TRBV28
clone size: -

CDR3 protein: CASSPVGDRSGDTQYF
CDR3 DNA: TGTGCCAGCTCCCCGGTTGGGGACCGCAGTGGAGATACGCAGTATTTT
D gene: -
J gene: TRBJ2-3
V gene: TRBV18
clone size: -

CDR3 protein: CASTPLVANTEAFF
CDR3 DNA: TGTGCCAGTACCCCTTTGGTAGCGAACACTGAAGCTTTCTTT
D gene: -
J gene: TRBJ1-1
V gene: TRBV19
clone size: once

CDR3 protein: CASSSDSLQETQYF
CDR3 DNA: TGTGCCAGCAGCTCGGACAGTCTCCAAGAGACCCAGTACTTC
D gene: -
J gene: TRBJ2-5
V gene: TRBV5-5
clone size: -

CDR3 protein: CAVGTGWPYEQYF
CDR3 DNA: TGTGCCGTTGGGACAGGGTGGCCCTACGAGCAGTACTTC
D gene: TRBD1
J gene: TRBJ2-7
V gene: TRBV7-9
clone size: -

CDR3 protein: CASSLVSYTEAFF
CDR3 DNA: TGTGCCAGCAGCTTAGTGTCCTACACTGAAGCTTTCTTT
D gene: -
J gene: TRBJ1-1
V gene: TRBV7-9
clone size: -

CDR3 protein: CASSSRPGDQSSYEQYF
CDR3 DNA: TGCGCCAGCAGCTCACGTCCAGGAGACCAAAGCTCCTACGAGCAGTACTTC
D gene: -
J gene: TRBJ2-7
V gene: TRBV5-1
clone size: -

CDR3 protein: CASSPSLARYGYTF
CDR3 DNA: TGTGCCAGCAGTCCCAGCCTAGCACGCTATGGCTACACCTTC
D gene: -
J gene: TRBJ1-2
V gene: TRBV27
clone size: once

CDR3 protein: CASSVGGGTNEKLFF
CDR3 DNA: TGTGCCAGCAGCGTTGGGGGGGGCACTAATGAAAAACTGTTTTTT
D gene: -
J gene: TRBJ1-4
V gene: TRBV9
clone size: -

CDR3 protein: CASSLDGGAANEKLFF
CDR3 DNA: TGTGCCAGCAGTTTAGACGGGGGGGCAGCTAATGAAAAACTGTTTTTT
D gene: -
J gene: TRBJ1-4
V gene: TRBV28
clone size: -

CDR3 protein: CASSIDLEDNEQFF
CDR3 DNA: TGTGCCAGTAGTATAGATCTGGAGGACAATGAGCAGTTCTTC
D gene: -
J gene: TRBJ2-1
V gene: TRBV19
clone size: -

CDR3 protein: CASSQDRGAEQYF
CDR3 DNA: TGCGCCAGCAGCCAAGACAGGGGAGCGGAGCAGTACTTC
D gene: -
J gene: TRBJ2-7
V gene: TRBV4-1
clone size: -

CDR3 protein: CASSPGSGRGYNEQFF
CDR3 DNA: TGTGCCAGCAGCCCAGGCAGCGGGAGGGGCTACAATGAGCAGTTCTTC
D gene: TRBD2
J gene: TRBJ2-1
V gene: TRBV7-3
clone size: -

CDR3 protein: CASSFGQARGWGMNTEAFF
CDR3 DNA: TGTGCCAGCAGCTTCGGACAGGCTCGGGGTTGGGGCATGAACACTGAAGCTTTCTTT
D gene: TRBD1
J gene: TRBJ1-1
V gene: TRBV7-8
clone size: -

CDR3 protein: CSAAASTEAFF
CDR3 DNA: TGCAGTGCAGCCGCTTCGACAGAAGCTTTCTTT
D gene: -
J gene: TRBJ1-1
V gene: TRBV20-1
clone size: few

CDR3 protein: CATRPRGKETQYF
CDR3 DNA: TGTGCCACCAGACCCAGGGGGAAGGAGACCCAGTACTTC
D gene: TRBD1
J gene: TRBJ2-5
V gene: TRBV15
clone size: -

CDR3 protein: CASSQGEREGFYEQYF
CDR3 DNA: TGTGCCAGCAGCCAAGGAGAGCGGGAGGGCTTCTACGAGCAGTACTTC
D gene: TRBD2
J gene: TRBJ2-7
V gene: TRBV4-2
clone size: -

CDR3 protein: CASSLFLGVYEQYF
CDR3 DNA: TGTGCCAGCAGTTTATTCCTAGGGGTATACGAGCAGTACTTC
D gene: -
J gene: TRBJ2-7
V gene: TRBV27
clone size: few

CDR3 protein: CATNRGGTGELFF
CDR3 DNA: TGTGCCACCAACCGGGGAGGCACCGGGGAGCTGTTTTTT
D gene: -
J gene: TRBJ2-2
V gene: TRBV25-1
clone size: -

CDR3 protein: CASNPGQGVTNEKLFF
CDR3 DNA: TGCGCCAGCAATCCGGGACAGGGAGTAACTAATGAAAAACTGTTTTTT
D gene: TRBD1
J gene: TRBJ1-4
V gene: TRBV5-1
clone size: -

CDR3 protein: CASVGGAGEKLFF
CDR3 DNA: TGTGCCAGTGTAGGCGGGGCCGGTGAAAAACTGTTTTTT
D gene: -
J gene: TRBJ1-4
V gene: TRBV7-2
clone size: -

CDR3 protein: CASSLRRVGDTEAFF
CDR3 DNA: TGTGCCAGCAGCTTGAGAAGGGTGGGGGACACTGAAGCTTTCTTT
D gene: -
J gene: TRBJ1-1
V gene: TRBV5-6
clone size: few

CDR3 protein: CASSQEGGRLSGNTIYF
CDR3 DNA: TGCGCCAGCAGCCAAGAGGGAGGCAGACTCTCTGGAAACACCATATATTTT
D gene: -
J gene: TRBJ1-3
V gene: TRBV4-1
clone size: -

CDR3 protein: CASSQDPSESLHF
CDR3 DNA: TGCGCCAGCAGCCAAGATCCCAGTGAATCCCTCCACTTT
D gene: -
J gene: TRBJ1-6
V gene: TRBV4-3
clone size: -

CDR3 protein: CASTLLAGGLYEQYF
CDR3 DNA: TGTGCCAGCACCCTACTAGCGGGAGGTTTGTACGAGCAGTACTTC
D gene: TRBD2
J gene: TRBJ2-7
V gene: TRBV7-9
clone size: -

CDR3 protein: CASSFRTHDYTQYF
CDR3 DNA: TGTGCCAGCAGCTTCCGAACGCACGATTATACGCAGTATTTT
D gene: -
J gene: TRBJ2-3
V gene: TRBV7-9
clone size: -

CDR3 protein: CASSRISGKAAKNIQYF
CDR3 DNA: TGTGCCAGCAGCCGGATTAGCGGGAAAGCGGCCAAAAACATTCAGTACTTC
D gene: TRBD2
J gene: TRBJ2-4
V gene: TRBV5-4
clone size: once

CDR3 protein: CASSPPLAGDWQFF
CDR3 DNA: TGTGCCAGCAGTCCCCCGCTAGCGGGAGATTGGCAGTTCTTC
D gene: TRBD2
J gene: TRBJ2-1
V gene: TRBV2
clone size: -

CDR3 protein: CASSLAELNTEAFF
CDR3 DNA: TGCGCCAGCAGCTTGGCGGAGTTGAACACTGAAGCTTTCTTT
D gene: -
J gene: TRBJ1-1
V gene: TRBV5-1
clone size: once

CDR3 protein: CASSEARPYAEQYF
CDR3 DNA: TGTGCCAGCAGTGAGGCCAGACCGTACGCCGAGCAGTACTTC
D gene: -
J gene: TRBJ2-7
V gene: TRBV2
clone size: once

CDR3 protein: CASGDRIPNQPQHF
CDR3 DNA: TGTGCCAGCGGAGACCGGATCCCCAATCAGCCCCAGCATTTT
D gene: -
J gene: TRBJ1-5
V gene: TRBV27
clone size: many

CDR3 protein: CASSWRGQGASYEQYF
CDR3 DNA: TGCGCCAGCAGCTGGCGGGGACAGGGGGCTTCCTACGAGCAGTACTTC
D gene: TRBD1
J gene: TRBJ2-7
V gene: TRBV5-1
clone size: once

CDR3 protein: CASRTRFRTSGSTDTQYF
CDR3 DNA: TGTGCCAGCCGCACTCGATTCCGGACTAGCGGGAGCACAGATACGCAGTATTTT
D gene: TRBD2
J gene: TRBJ2-3
V gene: TRBV27
clone size: -

CDR3 protein: CASSLSLRAGGVLDEQFF
CDR3 DNA: TGTGCCAGCAGTTTATCCCTACGAGCGGGAGGGGTATTGGATGAGCAGTTCTTC
D gene: TRBD2
J gene: TRBJ2-1
V gene: TRBV28
clone size: -

CDR3 protein: CASSPYEGDEQYF
CDR3 DNA: TGTGCCAGCAGCCCCTACGAGGGGGACGAGCAGTACTTC
D gene: -
J gene: TRBJ2-7
V gene: TRBV7-9
clone size: -

CDR3 protein: CASSQDGGSEQFF
CDR3 DNA: TGCGCCAGCAGCCAAGATGGGGGCTCCGAGCAGTTCTTC
D gene: -
J gene: TRBJ2-1
V gene: TRBV4-3
clone size: -

CDR3 protein: CSVEEGDTGELFF
CDR3 DNA: TGCAGCGTTGAAGAAGGGGACACCGGGGAGCTGTTTTTT
D gene: -
J gene: TRBJ2-2
V gene: TRBV29-1
clone size: -

CDR3 protein: CASSFVRSYEQYF
CDR3 DNA: TGTGCCAGCAGCTTTGTCAGATCCTACGAGCAGTACTTC
D gene: -
J gene: TRBJ2-7
V gene: TRBV5-6
clone size: -

CDR3 protein: CASSLSDSNNEQFF
CDR3 DNA: TGTGCCAGCAGTTTATCCGACAGCAACAATGAGCAGTTCTTC
D gene: -
J gene: TRBJ2-1
V gene: TRBV27
clone size: -

CDR3 protein: CASSAGSNEQYF
CDR3 DNA: TGTGCCAGCAGCGCGGGCTCGAACGAGCAGTACTTC
D gene: -
J gene: TRBJ2-7
V gene: TRBV9
clone size: once

CDR3 protein: CASSLSPSPGGELFF
CDR3 DNA: TGTGCCAGCAGCTTAAGCCCCTCCCCGGGCGGGGAGCTGTTTTTT
D gene: -
J gene: TRBJ2-2
V gene: TRBV13
clone size: -

CDR3 protein: CATQMQYSGANVLTF
CDR3 DNA: TGTGCCACCCAAATGCAGTACTCTGGGGCCAACGTCCTGACTTTC
D gene: -
J gene: TRBJ2-6
V gene: TRBV15
clone size: once

CDR3 protein: CASRESHLYRNNEQFF
CDR3 DNA: TGTGCCAGCAGGGAAAGCCACCTTTACAGGAACAATGAGCAGTTCTTC
D gene: -
J gene: TRBJ2-1
V gene: TRBV6-1
clone size: many

CDR3 protein: CAILTTGNTNTGELFF
CDR3 DNA: TGTGCCATCCTAACGACGGGGAATACGAACACCGGGGAGCTGTTTTTT
D gene: -
J gene: TRBJ2-2
V gene: TRBV10-3
clone size: -

CDR3 protein: CASSSLVGPSYEQYF
CDR3 DNA: TGTGCCAGCAGTTCCCTCGTGGGACCTTCCTACGAGCAGTACTTC
D gene: -
J gene: TRBJ2-7
V gene: TRBV6-5
clone size: -

CDR3 protein: CASSPDRGETQYF
CDR3 DNA: TGTGCCAGCAGTCCAGACAGGGGGGAGACCCAGTACTTC
D gene: TRBD1
J gene: TRBJ2-5
V gene: TRBV28
clone size: -

CDR3 protein: CASSLYSGSKHEQYF
CDR3 DNA: TGTGCCAGCAGTTTATATAGCGGGTCTAAACACGAGCAGTACTTC
D gene: TRBD2
J gene: TRBJ2-7
V gene: TRBV27
clone size: -

CDR3 protein: CASSYEGYEQYF
CDR3 DNA: TGTGCCAGCAGTTACGAAGGGTACGAGCAGTACTTC
D gene: -
J gene: TRBJ2-7
V gene: TRBV6-6
clone size: -

CDR3 protein: CASSQDPSSGWNEQFF
CDR3 DNA: TGCGCCAGCAGCCAAGATCCGTCTAGCGGTTGGAATGAGCAGTTCTTC
D gene: TRBD2
J gene: TRBJ2-1
V gene: TRBV4-1
clone size: -

CDR3 protein: CASSLGAEESGNEKLFF
CDR3 DNA: TGTGCCAGCAGCTTGGGGGCGGAAGAGTCGGGTAATGAAAAACTGTTTTTT
D gene: -
J gene: TRBJ1-4
V gene: TRBV7-6
clone size: -

CDR3 protein: CASSSPPLAGGWETQYF
CDR3 DNA: TGTGCCAGCAGTTCACCTCCGCTAGCGGGAGGGTGGGAGACCCAGTACTTC
D gene: TRBD2
J gene: TRBJ2-5
V gene: TRBV27
clone size: -

CDR3 protein: CASSVDAFGGNGYTF
CDR3 DNA: TGTGCCAGCAGCGTAGATGCCTTTGGAGGGAATGGCTACACCTTC
D gene: -
J gene: TRBJ1-2
V gene: TRBV9
clone size: once

CDR3 protein: CASSLSSEGASYEQYF
CDR3 DNA: TGTGCCAGCAGTTTATCGTCCGAAGGGGCGTCCTACGAGCAGTACTTC
D gene: -
J gene: TRBJ2-7
V gene: TRBV27
clone size: -

CDR3 protein: CASSSGLRQPQHF
CDR3 DNA: TGTGCCAGCAGCTCAGGGCTCCGTCAGCCCCAGCATTTT
D gene: -
J gene: TRBJ1-5
V gene: TRBV5-8
clone size: -

CDR3 protein: CTWSVLGYGYTF
CDR3 DNA: TGTACCTGGAGTGTACTGGGCTATGGCTACACCTTC
D gene: -
J gene: TRBJ1-2
V gene: TRBV30
clone size: -

CDR3 protein: CASSFAGRVPDTQYF
CDR3 DNA: TGTGCCAGCAGTTTTGCGGGGAGAGTCCCAGATACGCAGTATTTT
D gene: -
J gene: TRBJ2-3
V gene: TRBV27
clone size: -